The T cell receptor beta chain described here comes from a study of blood T cell repertoires in COVID-19. In the study overall: Samples of COVID-19 (acute and convalescent) were obtained from the United States, Italy and Spain. Sources were T cells, B-cell-depleted T cells, or PBMCs; the material itself was cDNA or gDNA.

Per the original data handling: Estimation of nucleated cell counts was performed using reference gene primer amplification. Profiled with immunoSEQ multiplex PCR; TCRdb holds only in-frame clones, not every one. V and J calls and clone size follow that table, whereas D and trimming were derived from the DNA. The sample consists of about 200,000 clones, approximately 86% of them appearing once. V dropped 5 bases and J dropped 6; count of bases not matched to a gene: 5. Per germline, CDR1 SGHAT and CDR2 FQDESV (reference sequence). The CDR3 runs to 15 residues. The sequenced sample consisted of peripheral blood. The gene calls are TRBV11-1 and TRBJ1-6; 9 positions match TRBD1. The receptor was isolated from a man aged 55-75 years with acute or convalescent COVID-19. CDR3 residues: CASSPGTGFNSPLHF. CDR3 DNA sequence: TGTGCCAGCAGCCCCGGGACAGGGTTTAATTCACCCCTCCACTTT. Filled out from reference TRBV11-1 and TRBJ1-6, the complete variable domain reads EAEVAQSPRYKITEKSQAVAFWCDPISGHATLYWYRQILGQGPELLVQFQDESVVDDSQLPKDRFSAERLKGVDSTLKIQPAELGDSAMYLCASSPGTGFNSPLHFGNGTRLTVT.